The 2 T cell receptor beta chains below were found in one sample sequenced in a study of T cell repertoires and Cas9 in healthy adults. Sequenced by immunoSEQ multiplex PCR; TCRdb stores in-frame clones only, minus some. The repertoire holds tens of thousands of clones, with about 90% as singletons. The sample was CD4+ effector T cells (CD127+, CD25-, CD137-, CD154-) from PBMCs; culture status not recorded. The receptors come from a human donor in good health.

This chain connects TRBV5-1 to TRBJ2-2; possible D gene TRBD1, 5 bases. This CDR3 region has 15 residues. Germline CDR1 and CDR2: SGHRS and YFSETQ. Trimming stripped 0 bases from V and 2 bases from J, with 8 bases between. In DNA form, the CDR3 reads TGCGCCAGCAGCTTGGATCAGGGCAACACCGGGGAGCTGTTTTTT. Its protein product is CASSLDQGNTGELFF.

This chain links TRBV7-8 with TRBJ2-4; D not resolved. The CDR3 length is 16 residues. CDR1 is SGHVS and CDR2 is FQNEAQ in the germline V gene. V was clipped by 2 bases and J by 1 base, with 12 bases between them. The CDR3 DNA follows: TGTGCCAGCAGCTTAAATTTCGGGCGGGCCAAAAACATTCAGTACTTC. Encoded protein: CASSLNFGRAKNIQYF.